This T cell receptor (beta chain) stems from a study of OX40 agonist ivuxolimab in advanced cancers. At the level of the study: The eligibility criteria allowed prior anti-PD-1, anti-PD-L1 or anti-CTLA-4 therapy, and under 50% had some.

This clone turned up a few times. CDR3 size: 14 residues. Germline-derived CDR1 and CDR2 are SGDLS and YYNGEE. The V gene lost 5 bases and the J gene lost 2 bases, with 13 bases spanning the gap. Anyone with autoimmune disease history or systemic immunosuppression was excluded. Only in-frame clones appear in the TCRdb table, and some are missing; sequencing was by immunoSEQ multiplex PCR. This sample has 30,000 to 45,000 clones; 92% occur once, and the top ten carry about 20%. This TCR derives from an adult with an advanced solid tumor such as melanoma, head and neck, liver or kidney cancer. The sequencing used CD4+ or CD8+ T cells sorted from blood, collected in a trial of the OX40 agonist ivuxolimab. J is TRBJ1-1 and V is TRBV9, with D maybe TRBD1 (5 bases). Here the CDR3 reads CASSDDGGNTEAFF. In DNA, the CDR3 is TGTGCCAGCAGTGACGACGGGGGAAACACTGAAGCTTTCTTT.